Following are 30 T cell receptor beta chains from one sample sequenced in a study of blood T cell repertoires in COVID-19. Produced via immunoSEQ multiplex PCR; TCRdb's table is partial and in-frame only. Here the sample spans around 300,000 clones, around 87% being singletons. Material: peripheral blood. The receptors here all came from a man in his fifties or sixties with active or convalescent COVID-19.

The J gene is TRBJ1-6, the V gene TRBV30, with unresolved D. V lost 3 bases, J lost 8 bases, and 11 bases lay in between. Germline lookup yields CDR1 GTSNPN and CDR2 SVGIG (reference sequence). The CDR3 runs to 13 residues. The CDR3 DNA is TGTGCCTGGAGCCTAACGTATTATTCACCCCTCCACTTT. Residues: CAWSLTYYSPLHF.

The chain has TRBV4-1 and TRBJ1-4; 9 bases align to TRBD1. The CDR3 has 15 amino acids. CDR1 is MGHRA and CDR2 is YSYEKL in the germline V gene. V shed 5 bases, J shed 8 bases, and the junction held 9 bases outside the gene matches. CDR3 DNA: TGCGCCAGCAGCGGTACAGGGGGCGCGAGGGAAAAACTGTTTTTT. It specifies CASSGTGGAREKLFF.

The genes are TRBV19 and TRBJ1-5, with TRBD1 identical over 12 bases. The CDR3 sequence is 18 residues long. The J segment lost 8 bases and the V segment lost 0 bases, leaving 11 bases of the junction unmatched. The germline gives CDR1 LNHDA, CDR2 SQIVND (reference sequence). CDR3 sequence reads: CASSIDQGTGGNREPQHF. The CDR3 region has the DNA TGTGCCAGTAGTATAGATCAGGGGACAGGGGGCAATAGGGAGCCCCAGCATTTT.

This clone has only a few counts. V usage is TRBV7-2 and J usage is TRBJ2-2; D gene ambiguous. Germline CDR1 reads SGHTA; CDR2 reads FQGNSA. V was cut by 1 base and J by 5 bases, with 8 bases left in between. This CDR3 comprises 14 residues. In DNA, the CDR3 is TGTGCCAGCAGCTTAGAGTTCGGTACCGGGGAGCTGTTTTTT. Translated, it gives CASSLEFGTGELFF.

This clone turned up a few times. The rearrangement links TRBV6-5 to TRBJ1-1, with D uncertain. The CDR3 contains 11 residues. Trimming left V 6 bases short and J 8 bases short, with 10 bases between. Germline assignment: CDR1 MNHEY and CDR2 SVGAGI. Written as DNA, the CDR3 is TGTGCCAGCAGACGACGGGAAGAAGCTTTCTTT. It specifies CASRRREEAFF.

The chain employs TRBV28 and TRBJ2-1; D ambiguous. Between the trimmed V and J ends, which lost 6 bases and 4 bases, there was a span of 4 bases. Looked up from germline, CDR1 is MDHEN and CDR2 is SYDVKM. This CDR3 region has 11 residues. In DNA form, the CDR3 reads TGTGCCAGCAGCCCTTACAATGAGCAGTTCTTC. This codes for CASSPYNEQFF.

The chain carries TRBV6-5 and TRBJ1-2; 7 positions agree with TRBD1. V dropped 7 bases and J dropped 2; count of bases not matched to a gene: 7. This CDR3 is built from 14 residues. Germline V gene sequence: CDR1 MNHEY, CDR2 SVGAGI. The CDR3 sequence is CASNAGGGNYGYTF. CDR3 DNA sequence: TGTGCCAGCAACGCAGGGGGAGGAAACTATGGCTACACCTTC.

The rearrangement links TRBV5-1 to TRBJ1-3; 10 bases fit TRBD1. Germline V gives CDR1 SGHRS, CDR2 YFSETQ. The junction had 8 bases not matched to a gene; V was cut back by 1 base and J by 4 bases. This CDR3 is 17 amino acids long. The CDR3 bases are TGCGCCAGCAGCTTGCTGACAGGGGGCGCAGAGGGAAACACCATATATTTT. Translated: CASSLLTGGAEGNTIYF.

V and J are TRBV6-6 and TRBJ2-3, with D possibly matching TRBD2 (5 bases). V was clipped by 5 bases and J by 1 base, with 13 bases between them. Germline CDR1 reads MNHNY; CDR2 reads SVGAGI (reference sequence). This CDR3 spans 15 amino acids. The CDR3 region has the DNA TGTGCCAGCAGTCCTCACGGACTGGGCACAGATACGCAGTATTTT. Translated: CASSPHGLGTDTQYF.

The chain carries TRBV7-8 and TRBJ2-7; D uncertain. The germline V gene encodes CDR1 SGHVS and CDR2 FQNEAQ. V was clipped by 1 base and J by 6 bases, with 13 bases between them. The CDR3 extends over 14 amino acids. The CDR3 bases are TGTGCCAGCAGCTTAGGCCAGGTGTTTATCGAGCAGTACTTC. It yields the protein CASSLGQVFIEQYF.

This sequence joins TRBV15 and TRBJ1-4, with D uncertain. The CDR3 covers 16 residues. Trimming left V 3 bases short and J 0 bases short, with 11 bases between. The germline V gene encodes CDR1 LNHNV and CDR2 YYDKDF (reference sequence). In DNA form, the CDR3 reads TGTGCCACCAGCAGGGGGAGCATTTCAACTAATGAAAAACTGTTTTTT. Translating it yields CATSRGSISTNEKLFF.

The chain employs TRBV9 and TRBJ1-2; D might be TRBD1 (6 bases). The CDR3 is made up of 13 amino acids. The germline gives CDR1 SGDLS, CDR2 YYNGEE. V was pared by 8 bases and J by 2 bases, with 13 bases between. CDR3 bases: TGTGCCAGTAACGAGGGGGGGAACTATGGCTACACCTTC. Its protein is CASNEGGNYGYTF. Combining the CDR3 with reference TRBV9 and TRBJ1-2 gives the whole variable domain DSGVTQTPKHLITATGQRVTLRCSPRSGDLSVYWYQQSLDQGLQFLIQYYNGEERAKGNILERFSAQQFPDLHSELNLSSLELGDSALYFCASNEGGNYGYTFGSGTRLTVV.

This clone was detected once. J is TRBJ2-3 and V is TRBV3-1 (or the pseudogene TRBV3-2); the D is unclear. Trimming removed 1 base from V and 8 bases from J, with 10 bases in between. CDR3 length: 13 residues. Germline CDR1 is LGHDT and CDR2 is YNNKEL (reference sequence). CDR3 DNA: TGTGCCAGCAGCCAAGGTAGTCTGAGTACGCAGTATTTT. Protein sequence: CASSQGSLSTQYF.

The CDR3 DNA sequence: TGCGCCAGCAGGATGGACAGGGACTTTGGGGCCAACGTCCTGACTTTC. This translates into CASRMDRDFGANVLTF. V is TRBV10-1 and J is TRBJ2-6; the match to TRBD1 covers 8 bases. Unmatched junction bases numbered 7, after V lost 6 bases and J lost 3 bases. Germline V CDR1 and CDR2: WNHNN, SYGVQD (reference sequence). CDR3 size: 16 residues.

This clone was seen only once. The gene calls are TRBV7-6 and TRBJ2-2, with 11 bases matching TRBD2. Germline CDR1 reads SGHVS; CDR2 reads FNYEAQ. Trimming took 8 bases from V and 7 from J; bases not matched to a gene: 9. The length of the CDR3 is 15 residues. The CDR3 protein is CASRLTSGEGGELFF. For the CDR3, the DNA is TGTGCCAGCCGACTGACTAGCGGGGAAGGCGGGGAGCTGTTTTTT.

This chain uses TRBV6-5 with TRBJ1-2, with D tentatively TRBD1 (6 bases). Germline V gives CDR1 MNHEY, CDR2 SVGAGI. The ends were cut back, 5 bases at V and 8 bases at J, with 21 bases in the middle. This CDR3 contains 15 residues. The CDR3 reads CASSPLGAGENGYTF. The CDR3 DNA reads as TGTGCCAGCAGTCCCCTCGGGGCAGGGGAAAACGGCTACACCTTC.

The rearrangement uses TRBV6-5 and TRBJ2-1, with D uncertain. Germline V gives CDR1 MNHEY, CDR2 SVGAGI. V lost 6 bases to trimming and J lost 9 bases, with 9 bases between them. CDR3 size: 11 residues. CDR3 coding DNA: TGTGCCAGCAGAGACTTAAGTGAGCAGTTCTTC. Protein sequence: CASRDLSEQFF.

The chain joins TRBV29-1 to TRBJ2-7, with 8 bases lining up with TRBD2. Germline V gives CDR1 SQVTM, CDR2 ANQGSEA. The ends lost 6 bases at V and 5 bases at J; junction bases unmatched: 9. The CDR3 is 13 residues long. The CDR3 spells CSVAGGLYDEQYF. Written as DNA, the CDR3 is TGCAGCGTGGCGGGAGGCCTGTACGACGAGCAGTACTTC.

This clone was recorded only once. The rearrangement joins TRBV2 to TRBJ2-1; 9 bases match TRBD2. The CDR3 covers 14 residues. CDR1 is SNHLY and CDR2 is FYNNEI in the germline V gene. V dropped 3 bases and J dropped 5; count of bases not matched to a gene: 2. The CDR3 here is CASSDRTSDNEQFF. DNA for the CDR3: TGTGCCAGCAGTGATCGGACTAGCGACAATGAGCAGTTCTTC.

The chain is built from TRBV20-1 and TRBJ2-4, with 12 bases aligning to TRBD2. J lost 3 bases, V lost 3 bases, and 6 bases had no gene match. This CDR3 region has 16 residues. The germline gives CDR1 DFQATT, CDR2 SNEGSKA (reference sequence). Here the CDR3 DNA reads TGCAGTGCTAGTAGACTAGCGGGAGTTGACAAAAACATTCAGTACTTC. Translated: CSASRLAGVDKNIQYF.

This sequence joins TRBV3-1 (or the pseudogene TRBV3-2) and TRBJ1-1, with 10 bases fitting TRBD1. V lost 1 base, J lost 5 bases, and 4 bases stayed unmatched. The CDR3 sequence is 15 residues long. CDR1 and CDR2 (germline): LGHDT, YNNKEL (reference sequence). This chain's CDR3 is CASSQVGTGATEAFF. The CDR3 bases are TGTGCCAGCAGCCAAGTCGGGACAGGGGCGACTGAAGCTTTCTTT.

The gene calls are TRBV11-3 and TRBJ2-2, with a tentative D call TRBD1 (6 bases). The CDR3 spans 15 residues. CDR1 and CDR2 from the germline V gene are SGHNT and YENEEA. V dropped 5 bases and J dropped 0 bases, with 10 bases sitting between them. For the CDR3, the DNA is TGTGCCAGCAGCCGCGGACAGACGAACACCGGGGAGCTGTTTTTT. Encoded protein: CASSRGQTNTGELFF.

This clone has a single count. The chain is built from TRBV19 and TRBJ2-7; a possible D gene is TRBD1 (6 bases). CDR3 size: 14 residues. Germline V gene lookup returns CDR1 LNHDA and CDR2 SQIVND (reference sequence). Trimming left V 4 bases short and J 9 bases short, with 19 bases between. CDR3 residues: CASSRRQAATRQYF. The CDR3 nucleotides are TGTGCCAGTAGTAGACGACAGGCCGCTACGAGGCAGTACTTC.

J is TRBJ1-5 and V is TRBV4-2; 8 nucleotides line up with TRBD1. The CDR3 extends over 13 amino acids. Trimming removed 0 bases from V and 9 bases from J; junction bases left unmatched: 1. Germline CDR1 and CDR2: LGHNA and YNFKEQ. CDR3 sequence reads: CASSQEGTGPQHF. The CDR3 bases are TGTGCCAGCAGCCAAGAGGGGACAGGGCCCCAGCATTTT.

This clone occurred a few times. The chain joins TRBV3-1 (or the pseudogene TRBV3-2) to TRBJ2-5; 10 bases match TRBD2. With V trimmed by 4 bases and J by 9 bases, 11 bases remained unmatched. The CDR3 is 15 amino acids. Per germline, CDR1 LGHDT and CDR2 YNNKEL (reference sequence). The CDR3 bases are TGTGCCAGCAGCCTATCAGCGGGAGGGCTTCAGGCCCAGTACTTC. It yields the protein CASSLSAGGLQAQYF.

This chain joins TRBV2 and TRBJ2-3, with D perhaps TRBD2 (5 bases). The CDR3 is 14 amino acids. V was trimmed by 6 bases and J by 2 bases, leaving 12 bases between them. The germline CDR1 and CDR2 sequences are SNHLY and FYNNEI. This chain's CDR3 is CASSRLGATDTQYF. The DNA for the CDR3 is TGTGCCAGCAGCCGCCTGGGAGCCACAGATACGCAGTATTTT.

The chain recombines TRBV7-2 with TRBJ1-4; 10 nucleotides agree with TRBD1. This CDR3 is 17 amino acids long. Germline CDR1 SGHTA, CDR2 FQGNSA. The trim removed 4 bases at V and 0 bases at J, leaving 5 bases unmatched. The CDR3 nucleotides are TGTGCCAGCAGCTGGACAGGGGGTCGGGCAACTAATGAAAAACTGTTTTTT. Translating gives CASSWTGGRATNEKLFF.

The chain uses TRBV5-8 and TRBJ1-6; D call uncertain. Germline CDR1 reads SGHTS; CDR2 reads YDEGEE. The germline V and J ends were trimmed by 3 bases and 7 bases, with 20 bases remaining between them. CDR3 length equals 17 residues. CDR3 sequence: CASSSPTSEGRNSPLHF. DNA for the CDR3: TGTGCCAGCAGCTCGCCAACCTCGGAGGGTCGGAATTCACCCCTCCACTTT. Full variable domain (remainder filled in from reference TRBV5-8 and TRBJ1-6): EAGVTQSPTHLIKTRGQQATLRCSPISGHTSVYWYQQALGLGLQFLLWYDEGEERNRGNFPPRFSGRQFPNYSSELNVNALELEDSALYLCASSSPTSEGRNSPLHFGNGTRLTVT.

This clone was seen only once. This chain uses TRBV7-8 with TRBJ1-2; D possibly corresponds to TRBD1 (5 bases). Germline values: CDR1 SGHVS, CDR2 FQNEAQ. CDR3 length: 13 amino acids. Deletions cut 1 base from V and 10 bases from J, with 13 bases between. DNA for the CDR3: TGTGCCAGCAGCTTAGTTCAGGGCGGCTCCTACACCTTC. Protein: CASSLVQGGSYTF.

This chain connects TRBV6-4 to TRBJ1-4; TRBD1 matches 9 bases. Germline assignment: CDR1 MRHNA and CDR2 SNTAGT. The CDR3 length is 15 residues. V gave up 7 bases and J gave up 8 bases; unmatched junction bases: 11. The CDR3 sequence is CASIFRDREREKLFF. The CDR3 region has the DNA TGTGCCAGCATTTTTCGGGACAGGGAAAGGGAAAAACTGTTTTTT.